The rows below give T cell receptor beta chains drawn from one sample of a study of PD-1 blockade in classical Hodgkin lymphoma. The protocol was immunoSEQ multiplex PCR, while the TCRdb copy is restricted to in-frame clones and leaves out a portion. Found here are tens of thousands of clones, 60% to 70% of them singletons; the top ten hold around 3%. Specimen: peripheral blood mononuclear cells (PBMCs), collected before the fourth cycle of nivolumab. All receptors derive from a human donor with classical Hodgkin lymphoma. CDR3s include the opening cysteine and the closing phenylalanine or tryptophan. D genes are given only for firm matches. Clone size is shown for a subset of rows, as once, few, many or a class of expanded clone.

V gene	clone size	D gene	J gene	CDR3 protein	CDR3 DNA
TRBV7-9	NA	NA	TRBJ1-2	CASSLLQSPQTNYGYTF	TGTGCCAGCAGCCTTCTCCAGAGTCCCCAAACTAACTATGGCTACACCTTC
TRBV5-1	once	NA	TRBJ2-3	CASLEGVTDTQYF	TGCGCCAGCCTGGAGGGGGTCACAGATACGCAGTATTTT
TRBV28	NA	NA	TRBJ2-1	CASSGRVYNEQFF	TGTGCCAGCAGTGGCAGGGTTTACAATGAGCAGTTCTTC
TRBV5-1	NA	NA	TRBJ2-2	CASSAAGVDGELFF	TGCGCCAGCAGCGCGGCAGGGGTTGACGGGGAGCTGTTTTTT
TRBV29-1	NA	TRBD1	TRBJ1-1	CSVEGQGAIGAFF	TGCAGCGTTGAGGGACAGGGGGCGATCGGAGCTTTCTTT
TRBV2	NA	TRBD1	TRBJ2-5	CASPGTGQETQYF	TGTGCCAGCCCCGGGACAGGTCAAGAGACCCAGTACTTC
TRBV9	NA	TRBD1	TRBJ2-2	CASSATGGYLGELFF	TGTGCCAGCAGCGCGACAGGGGGCTATCTCGGGGAGCTGTTTTTT
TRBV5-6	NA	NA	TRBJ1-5	CASSGQNSNQPQHF	TGTGCCAGCAGCGGACAGAATAGCAATCAGCCCCAGCATTTT
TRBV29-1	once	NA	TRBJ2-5	CSVVKAETQYF	TGCAGCGTTGTAAAGGCCGAGACCCAGTACTTC
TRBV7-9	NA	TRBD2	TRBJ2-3	CASSEAGQGDTQYF	TGTGCCAGCTCAGAAGCGGGGCAGGGAGATACGCAGTATTTT
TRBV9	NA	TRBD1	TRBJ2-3	CASSGRDRVADTQYF	TGTGCCAGCAGCGGACGGGACAGGGTTGCAGATACGCAGTATTTT
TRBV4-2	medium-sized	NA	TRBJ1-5	CASSQETVNSNQPQHF	TGTGCCAGCAGCCAAGAAACAGTTAATAGCAATCAGCCCCAGCATTTT
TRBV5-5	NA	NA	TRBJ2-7	CASSTIGSSYEQYF	TGTGCCAGCAGCACGATCGGGAGCTCCTACGAGCAGTACTTC
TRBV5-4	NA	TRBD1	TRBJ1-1	CASSLQGAVGTEAFF	TGTGCCAGCAGCTTGCAGGGGGCGGTGGGCACTGAAGCTTTCTTT
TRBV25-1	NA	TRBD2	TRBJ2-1	CASSESWMAGGMDEQFF	TGTGCCAGCAGTGAATCCTGGATGGCGGGGGGTATGGATGAGCAGTTCTTC
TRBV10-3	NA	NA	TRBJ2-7	CAISGQGGYEQYF	TGTGCCATCAGTGGGCAGGGTGGTTACGAGCAGTACTTC
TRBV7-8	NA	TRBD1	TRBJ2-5	CASSLYYQGDMETQYF	TGTGCCAGCAGCTTATATTACCAGGGGGACATGGAGACCCAGTACTTC
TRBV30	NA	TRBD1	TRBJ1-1	CGGEGARAFTEAFF	TGTGGAGGGGAGGGGGCTCGGGCGTTCACTGAAGCTTTCTTT
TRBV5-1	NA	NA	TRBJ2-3	CASSLEGRTDQTQYF	TGCGCCAGCAGCTTGGAGGGTAGGACAGACCAGACGCAGTATTTT
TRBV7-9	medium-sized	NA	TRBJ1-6	CASRGNRGLGNSPLHF	TGTGCCAGCAGGGGGAACCGGGGATTGGGTAATTCACCCCTCCACTTT
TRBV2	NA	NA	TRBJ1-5	CASRAGFTSQPQHF	TGTGCCAGCAGGGCCGGCTTCACCAGTCAGCCCCAGCATTTT
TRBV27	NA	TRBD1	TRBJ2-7	CASRFGTEASYEQYF	TGTGCCAGCAGGTTCGGGACAGAGGCAAGCTACGAGCAGTACTTC
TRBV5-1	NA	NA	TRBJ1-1	CASSLDGVMNTEAFF	TGCGCCAGCAGCTTGGACGGGGTCATGAACACTGAAGCTTTCTTT
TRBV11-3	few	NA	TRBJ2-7	CASSPPQGQSSYEQYF	TGTGCCAGCAGCCCCCCCCAGGGGCAGAGCTCCTACGAGCAGTACTTC
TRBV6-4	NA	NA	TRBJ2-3	CASSPEGTVARYF	TGTGCCAGCAGTCCAGAAGGGACTGTAGCCCGGTATTTT
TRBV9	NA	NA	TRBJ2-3	CASSVGAGGTDTQYF	TGTGCCAGCAGCGTAGGAGCAGGGGGGACAGATACGCAGTATTTT
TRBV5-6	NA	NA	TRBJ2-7	CASSTNREQYF	TGTGCCAGCAGCACAAACCGAGAGCAGTACTTC
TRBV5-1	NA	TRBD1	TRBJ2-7	CASTTGGTGYYEQYF	TGCGCCAGCACTACCGGGGGGACAGGGTACTACGAGCAGTACTTC
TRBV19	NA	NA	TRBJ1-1	CASSGSYSLAVGVTEAFF	TGTGCCAGTAGTGGCTCGTACAGTCTGGCGGTTGGAGTAACTGAAGCTTTCTTT
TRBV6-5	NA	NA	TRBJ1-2	CASSYNDNLNYGYTF	TGTGCCAGCAGTTACAACGACAATTTGAACTATGGCTACACCTTC
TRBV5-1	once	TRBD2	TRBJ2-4	CASSLGTSGGNIQYF	TGCGCCAGCAGCTTGGGGACTAGCGGGGGAAACATTCAGTACTTC
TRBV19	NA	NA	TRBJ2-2	CASSIDGTSGELFF	TGTGCCAGTAGTATAGATGGGACCTCCGGGGAGCTGTTTTTT
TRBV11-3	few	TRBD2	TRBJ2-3	CASSFGIAGLIDTQYF	TGTGCCAGCAGCTTTGGTATAGCGGGTCTCATTGATACGCAGTATTTT
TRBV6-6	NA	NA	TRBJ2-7	CASSHLAPPTGEQYF	TGTGCCAGCAGTCACCTAGCTCCACCCACAGGGGAGCAGTACTTC
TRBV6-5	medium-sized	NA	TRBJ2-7	CASSFYRDSYEQYF	TGTGCCAGCAGTTTCTACCGGGACTCCTACGAGCAGTACTTC
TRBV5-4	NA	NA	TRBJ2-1	CASSLGGQIPYNEQFF	TGTGCCAGCAGCTTGGGAGGACAGATACCCTACAATGAGCAGTTCTTC
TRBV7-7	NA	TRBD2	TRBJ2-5	CASSLGIVAGGLQETQYF	TGTGCCAGCAGCTTAGGAATTGTAGCGGGAGGTCTCCAAGAGACCCAGTACTTC
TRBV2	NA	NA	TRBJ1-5	CASSRDWDQPQHF	TGTGCCAGCAGCAGGGATTGGGATCAGCCCCAGCATTTT
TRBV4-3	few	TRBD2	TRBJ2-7	CASSQGPTSGSYEQYF	TGCGCCAGCAGCCAAGGCCCCACTAGCGGGAGTTACGAGCAGTACTTC
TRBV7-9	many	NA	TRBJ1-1	CASSSAAMNTEAFF	TGTGCCAGCAGCTCGGCGGCTATGAACACTGAAGCTTTCTTT
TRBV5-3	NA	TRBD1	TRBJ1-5	CARSVRLQGSQPQHF	TGTGCCAGAAGCGTCCGCCTACAGGGGAGTCAGCCCCAGCATTTT
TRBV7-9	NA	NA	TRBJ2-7	CASSLGGVRYEQYF	TGTGCCAGCAGCTTAGGGGGGGTACGATACGAGCAGTACTTC
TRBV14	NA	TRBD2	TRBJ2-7	CASSKRLAGEGSSYEQYF	TGTGCCAGCAGCAAACGACTAGCGGGAGAAGGGAGCTCCTACGAGCAGTACTTC
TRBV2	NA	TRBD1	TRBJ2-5	CASGINRGAMETQYF	TGTGCCAGCGGGATAAACAGGGGGGCTATGGAGACCCAGTACTTC
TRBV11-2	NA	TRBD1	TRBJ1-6	CASSSTGGNSPLHF	TGTGCCAGCAGCTCCACAGGGGGGAATTCACCCCTCCACTTT
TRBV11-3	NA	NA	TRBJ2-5	CASSLEGRRGAQETQYF	TGTGCCAGCAGCTTAGAAGGTAGACGGGGGGCACAAGAGACCCAGTACTTC
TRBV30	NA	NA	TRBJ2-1	CASLTQGSEQFF	TGTGCCTCGCTCACACAGGGAAGTGAGCAGTTCTTC
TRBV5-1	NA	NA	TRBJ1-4	CASSLLPTNEKLFF	TGCGCCAGCAGCTTACTTCCAACTAATGAAAAACTGTTTTTT
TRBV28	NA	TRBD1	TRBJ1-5	CASTDGTGYQPQHF	TGTGCCAGCACTGACGGGACAGGGTACCAGCCCCAGCATTTT
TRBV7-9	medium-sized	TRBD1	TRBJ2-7	CASSLGQGKSYEQYF	TGTGCCAGCAGCTTGGGACAGGGGAAGTCCTACGAGCAGTACTTC
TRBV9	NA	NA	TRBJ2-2	CASSYGGYGTGELFF	TGTGCCAGCTCCTATGGGGGGTATGGCACCGGGGAGCTGTTTTTT
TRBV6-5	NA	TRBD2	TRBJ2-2	CASSTGLASTGELFF	TGTGCCAGCAGTACGGGACTAGCGAGCACCGGGGAGCTGTTTTTT
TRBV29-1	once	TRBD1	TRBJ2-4	CSVHQWAGGRGSKNIQYF	TGCAGCGTTCACCAATGGGCAGGGGGACGAGGGTCCAAAAACATTCAGTACTTC